This record covers a single T cell receptor (beta chain). The CDR3 extends over 16 amino acids. The V and J ends lost 5 bases and 0 bases, in that order; junction bases with no gene match: 9. Germline V gene lookup returns CDR1 SGHVS and CDR2 FNYEAQ. This entry comes from a study of blood T cell repertoires in COVID-19. Turning to the study itself: Samples came from the United States, Italy and Spain, spanning acute and convalescent COVID-19. PBMCs, B-cell-depleted T cells, or T cells provided the cDNA or gDNA that made up the material.

Under the authors' procedure: Amplifying reference gene primers gave estimates of nucleated cell counts. Using immunoSEQ multiplex PCR, the repertoire was profiled, and TCRdb retains in-frame clones only, with some absent. V and J calls and clone size are those listed in that table; D and trimming were worked out from the DNA. This sample has 60,000 to 75,000 clones, with about nine tenths found just once. Sequencing input: peripheral blood. The sequence was collected from a human donor in a cohort sampled during active COVID-19. The chain has TRBV7-6 and TRBJ2-7; 8 nucleotides match TRBD1. CDR3 protein: CASSPRDRPVSYEQYF. As DNA, the CDR3 is TGTGCCAGCAGCCCGCGGGACAGGCCGGTCTCCTACGAGCAGTACTTC. The whole variable domain, remainder taken from reference TRBV7-6 and TRBJ2-7, is GAGVSQSPRYKVTKRGQDVALRCDPISGHVSLYWYRQALGQGPEFLTYFNYEAQQDKSGLPNDRFSAERPEGSISTLTIQRTEQRDSAMYRCASSPRDRPVSYEQYFGPGTRLTVT.